This TCR beta chain derives from a study of Graves' ophthalmopathy and Graves' hyperthyroidism. Amplification from RNA transcripts yielded the TCR beta CDR3 regions. HTBI primers were used in a first-round RT-PCR, which preceded a second-round multiplex PCR. TCRdb processed the multiplex PCR reads anew with MiXCR; each CDR3 protein has one entry. The table includes roughly 420,000 distinct CDR3 sequences, around 21% detected once. There are many counts of this clonotype. From germline, CDR1 is SGHVS and CDR2 FNYEAQ. With 1 base removed from V and 2 bases from J, the gap between germline ends came to 12 bases. The CDR3 has 16 amino acids.

This rearrangement joins TRBV7-6 to TRBJ1-3; D may be TRBD1 (5 bases). The sample taken for sequencing was peripheral blood. This receptor was taken from a young woman with stable Graves' hyperthyroidism. In nucleotides, the CDR3 is TGTGCCAGCAGCTTAGATAGCGGGACCGCTGGAAACACCATATATTTT. It codes for CASSLDSGTAGNTIYF. The full variable domain, rest sourced from reference TRBV7-6 and TRBJ1-3, is GAGVSQSPRYKVTKRGQDVALRCDPISGHVSLYWYRQALGQGPEFLTYFNYEAQQDKSGLPNDRFSAERPEGSISTLTIQRTEQRDSAMYRCASSLDSGTAGNTIYFGEGSWLTVV.